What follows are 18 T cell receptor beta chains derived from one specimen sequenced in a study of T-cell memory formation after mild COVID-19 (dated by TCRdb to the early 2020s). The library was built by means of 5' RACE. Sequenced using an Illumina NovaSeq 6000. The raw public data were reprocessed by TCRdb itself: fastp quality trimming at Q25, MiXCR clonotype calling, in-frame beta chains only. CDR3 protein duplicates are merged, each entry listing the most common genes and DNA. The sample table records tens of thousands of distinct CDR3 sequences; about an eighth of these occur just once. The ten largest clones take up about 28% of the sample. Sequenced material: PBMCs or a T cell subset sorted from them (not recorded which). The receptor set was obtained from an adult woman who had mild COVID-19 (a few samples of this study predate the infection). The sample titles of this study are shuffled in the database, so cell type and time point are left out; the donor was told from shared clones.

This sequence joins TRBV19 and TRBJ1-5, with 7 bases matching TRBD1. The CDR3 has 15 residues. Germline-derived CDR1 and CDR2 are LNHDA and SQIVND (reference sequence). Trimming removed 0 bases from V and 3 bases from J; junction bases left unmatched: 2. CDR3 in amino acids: CASSIDDRDNQPQHF. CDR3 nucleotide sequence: TGTGCCAGTAGTATAGATGACAGGGACAATCAGCCCCAGCATTTT.

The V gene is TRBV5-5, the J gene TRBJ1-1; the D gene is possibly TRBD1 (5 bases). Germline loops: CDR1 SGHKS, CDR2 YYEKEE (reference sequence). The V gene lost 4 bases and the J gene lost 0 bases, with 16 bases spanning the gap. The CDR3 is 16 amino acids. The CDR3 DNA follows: TGTGCCAGCAGCACCATTCCGGCAGGGCTGAACACTGAAGCTTTCTTT. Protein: CASSTIPAGLNTEAFF.

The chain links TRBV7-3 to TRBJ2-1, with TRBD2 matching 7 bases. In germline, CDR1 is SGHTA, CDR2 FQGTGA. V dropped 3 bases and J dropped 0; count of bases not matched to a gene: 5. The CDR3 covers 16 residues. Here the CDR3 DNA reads TGTGCCAGCAGCTTCGGGGGGTCTAGCTCCTACAATGAGCAGTTCTTC. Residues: CASSFGGSSSYNEQFF.

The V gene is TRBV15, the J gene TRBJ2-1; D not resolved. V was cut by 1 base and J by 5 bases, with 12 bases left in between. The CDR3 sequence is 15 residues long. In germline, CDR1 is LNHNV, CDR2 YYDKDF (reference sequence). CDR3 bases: TGTGCCACCAGCAGAGTGGTGCAGTGGAACAATGAGCAGTTCTTC. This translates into CATSRVVQWNNEQFF.

The CDR3 nucleotides read TGTGCCAGCAGCTCCAGCGGGTTGAGGACCGAGCAGTACTTC. Protein: CASSSSGLRTEQYF. The genes are TRBV5-6 and TRBJ2-7, with a tentative D call TRBD2 (6 bases). This CDR3 comprises 14 residues. The germline V gene encodes CDR1 SGHDT and CDR2 YYEEEE. Trimming took off 3 bases at V and 6 bases at J, with 16 bases between the two ends. The whole variable domain, remainder taken from reference TRBV5-6 and TRBJ2-7, is DAGVTQSPTHLIKTRGQQVTLRCSPKSGHDTVSWYQQALGQGPQFIFQYYEEEERQRGNFPDRFSGHQFPNYSSELNVNALLLGDSALYLCASSSSGLRTEQYFGPGTRLTVT.

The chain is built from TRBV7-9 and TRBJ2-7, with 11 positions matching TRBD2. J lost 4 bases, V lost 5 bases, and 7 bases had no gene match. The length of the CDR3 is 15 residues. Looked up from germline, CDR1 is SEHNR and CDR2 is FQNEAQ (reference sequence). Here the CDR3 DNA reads TGTGCCAGCAGCCCGAAACTAGCGGGAGTGTACGAGCAGTACTTC. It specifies CASSPKLAGVYEQYF.

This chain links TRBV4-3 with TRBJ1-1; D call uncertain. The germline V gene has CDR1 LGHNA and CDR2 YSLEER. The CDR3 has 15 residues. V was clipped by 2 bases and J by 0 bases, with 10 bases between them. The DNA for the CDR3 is TGCGCCAGCAGCCAAATCGGAGTTTTGAACACTGAAGCTTTCTTT. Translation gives CASSQIGVLNTEAFF.

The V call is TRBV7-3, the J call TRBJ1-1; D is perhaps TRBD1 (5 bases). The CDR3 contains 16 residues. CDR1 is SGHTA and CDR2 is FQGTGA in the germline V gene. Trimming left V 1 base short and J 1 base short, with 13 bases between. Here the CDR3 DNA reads TGTGCCAGCAGCTTAAACCCCGGGGCGCGGAACACTGAAGCTTTCTTT. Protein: CASSLNPGARNTEAFF.

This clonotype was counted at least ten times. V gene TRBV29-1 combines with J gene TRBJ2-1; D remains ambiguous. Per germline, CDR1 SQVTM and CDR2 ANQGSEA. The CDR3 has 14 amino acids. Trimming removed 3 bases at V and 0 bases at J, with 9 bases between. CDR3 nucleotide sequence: TGCAGCGTTGAGTACGGCAGCTCCTACAATGAGCAGTTCTTC. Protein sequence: CSVEYGSSYNEQFF.

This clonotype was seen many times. The DNA for the CDR3 is TGTGCCAGCAGCTACACAGATACGCAGTATTTT. This encodes CASSYTDTQYF. The gene calls are TRBV5-5 and TRBJ2-3; D is unresolved. V lost 3 bases and J 2 bases, leaving 1 base between the germline ends. The CDR3 is made up of 11 amino acids. In germline, CDR1 is SGHKS, CDR2 YYEKEE (reference sequence).

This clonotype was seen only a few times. This CDR3 reads CASSSLTGWREKLFF. CDR3 DNA: TGTGCCAGCAGCTCGTTGACAGGGTGGAGGGAAAAACTGTTTTTT. V gene TRBV7-8 combines with J gene TRBJ1-4, with TRBD1 matching over 7 bases. CDR1 and CDR2 (germline): SGHVS, FQNEAQ. Trimming took 4 bases from V and 8 from J; bases not matched to a gene: 10. The CDR3 runs to 15 residues.

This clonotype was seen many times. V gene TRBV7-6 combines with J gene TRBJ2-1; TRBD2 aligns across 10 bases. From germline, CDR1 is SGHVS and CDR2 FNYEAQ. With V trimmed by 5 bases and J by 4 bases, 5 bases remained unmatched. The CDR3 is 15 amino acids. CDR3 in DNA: TGTGCCAGCAGCCAAGGACTAGCGGAGTACAATGAGCAGTTCTTC. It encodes CASSQGLAEYNEQFF. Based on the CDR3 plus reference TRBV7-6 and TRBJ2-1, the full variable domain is GAGVSQSPRYKVTKRGQDVALRCDPISGHVSLYWYRQALGQGPEFLTYFNYEAQQDKSGLPNDRFSAERPEGSISTLTIQRTEQRDSAMYRCASSQGLAEYNEQFFGPGTRLTVL.

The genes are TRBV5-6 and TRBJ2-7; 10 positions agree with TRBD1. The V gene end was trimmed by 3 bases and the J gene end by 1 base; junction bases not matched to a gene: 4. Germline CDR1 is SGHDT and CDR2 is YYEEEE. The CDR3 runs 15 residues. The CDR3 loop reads CASSSGTGASYEQYF. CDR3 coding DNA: TGTGCCAGCAGCTCGGGGACAGGGGCGTCCTACGAGCAGTACTTC.

For the CDR3, the DNA is TGTGCCAGCAGCTTAGGGTTAGTGGCCGATGAGCAGTTCTTC. Protein: CASSLGLVADEQFF. V and J are TRBV7-8 and TRBJ2-1; unclear D gene. The CDR3 loop spans 14 amino acids. Per germline, CDR1 SGHVS and CDR2 FQNEAQ. The V end lost 1 base, the J end lost 8 bases, and 12 bases lay between the germline ends.

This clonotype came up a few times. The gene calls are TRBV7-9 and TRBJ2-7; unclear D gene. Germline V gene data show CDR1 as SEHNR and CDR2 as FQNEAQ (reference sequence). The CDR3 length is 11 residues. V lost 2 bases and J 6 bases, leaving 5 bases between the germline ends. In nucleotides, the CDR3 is TGTGCCAGCAGCTTATCTGCCGAGCAGTACTTC. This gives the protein CASSLSAEQYF.

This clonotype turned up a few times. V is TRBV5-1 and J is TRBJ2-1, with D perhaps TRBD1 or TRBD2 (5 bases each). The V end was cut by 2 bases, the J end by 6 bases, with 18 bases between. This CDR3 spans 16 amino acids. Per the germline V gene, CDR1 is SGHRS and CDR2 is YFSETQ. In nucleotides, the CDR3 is TGCGCCAGCAGCTTCCTATTCTCGGGACGGAGCAATGAGCAGTTCTTC. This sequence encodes CASSFLFSGRSNEQFF.

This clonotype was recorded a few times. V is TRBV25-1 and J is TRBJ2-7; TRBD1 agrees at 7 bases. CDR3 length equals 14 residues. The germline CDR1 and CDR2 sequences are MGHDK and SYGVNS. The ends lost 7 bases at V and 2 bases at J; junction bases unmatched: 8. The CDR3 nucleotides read TGTGCCAGCATCCCCCGGGACAGACCCTACGAGCAGTACTTC. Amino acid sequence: CASIPRDRPYEQYF.

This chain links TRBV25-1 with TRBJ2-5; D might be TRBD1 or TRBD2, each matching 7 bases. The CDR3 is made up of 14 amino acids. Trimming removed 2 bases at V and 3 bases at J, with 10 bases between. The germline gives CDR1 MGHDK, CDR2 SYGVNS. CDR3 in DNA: TGTGCCAGCAGTGAACCAGGGGGGGAAGAGACCCAGTACTTC. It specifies CASSEPGGEETQYF.